The 14 T cell receptor beta chains in this list originate from one sample, sequenced in a study of T cell responses to AZD1222 COVID-19 vaccine (TCRdb year 2021). The intended sense of this specimen's time point label: about 28 days (+/-7) after the second vaccine dose. The library was built by means of the immunoSEQ multiplex PCR assay. Not all clones reach the TCRdb copy of this immuneACCESS table, which keeps in-frame sequences only. Checked studies attribute under half of the gap to unresolved V genes and leave the rest unexplained. The sample yields approximately 200,000 clones; 91% were counted once. Of the sample, nearly 3.5% is held by the ten largest clones. Here the sequenced sample was peripheral blood, taken 28 days after the second AZD1222 dose. The receptors shown here come from an adult who received the AZD1222 COVID-19 vaccine.

J is TRBJ2-5 and V is TRBV2, with TRBD1 matching 10 bases. The CDR3 has 15 residues. With V trimmed by 5 bases and J by 4 bases, 7 bases remained unmatched. Germline V CDR1 and CDR2: SNHLY, FYNNEI. CDR3 loop: CASSFRDRGGETQYF. The CDR3, as DNA: TGTGCCAGCAGTTTTCGGGACAGGGGTGGAGAGACCCAGTACTTC.

Only one count was recorded for this clone. The chain is built from TRBV30 and TRBJ2-3; 8 nucleotides align to TRBD2. The length of the CDR3 is 14 residues. CDR1 is GTSNPN and CDR2 is SVGIG in the germline V gene (reference sequence). The ends lost 0 bases at V and 3 bases at J; junction bases unmatched: 2. The CDR3 sequence is CAWSVSGSTDTQYF. The DNA for the CDR3 is TGTGCCTGGAGTGTCAGCGGGAGTACAGATACGCAGTATTTT.

The chain uses TRBV7-9 and TRBJ1-2, with no clear D. The CDR3 has 12 residues. The V gene's germline CDR1 is SEHNR and CDR2 FQNEAQ (reference sequence). V lost 8 bases and J lost 8, with 15 bases in between. This CDR3 is CASQKLAEGYTF. Here the CDR3 DNA reads TGTGCCAGCCAGAAGCTAGCGGAGGGCTACACCTTC.

The J gene is TRBJ1-1, the V gene TRBV11-2; 10 positions match TRBD1. The junction had 9 bases not matched to a gene; V was cut back by 6 bases and J by 11 bases. CDR1 SGHAT and CDR2 FQNNGV come from the germline V gene. The CDR3 spans 13 residues. The CDR3 reads CASRSGQGRSAFF. The CDR3 bases are TGTGCCAGCAGGTCGGGACAGGGGCGGTCGGCTTTCTTT.

This clone was recorded only once. The CDR3 sequence: CAISGTVYGYTF. As DNA, the CDR3 is TGTGCCATCAGTGGGACAGTCTATGGCTACACCTTC. The rearrangement uses TRBV10-3 and TRBJ1-2, with D tentatively TRBD1 (6 bases). V gave up 4 bases and J gave up 4 bases, with 7 bases separating them. The CDR3 covers 12 residues. Germline loops: CDR1 ENHRY, CDR2 SYGVKD.

The V call is TRBV7-9, the J call TRBJ1-2, with D perhaps TRBD1 (6 bases). The CDR3 is 17 amino acids. V was pared by 3 bases and J by 2 bases, with 19 bases between. Germline CDR1 and CDR2: SEHNR and FQNEAQ (reference sequence). The CDR3 is CASSLGTTGAINYGYTF. CDR3 sequence (DNA): TGTGCCAGCAGCTTGGGGACGACAGGAGCTATAAACTATGGCTACACCTTC.

This clone was seen more than once but under ten times. The chain recombines TRBV3-1 (or the pseudogene TRBV3-2) with TRBJ1-2; D is unclear. The CDR3 runs to 12 residues. Germline CDR1 reads LGHDT; CDR2 reads YNNKEL (reference sequence). Deletions cut 1 base from V and 7 bases from J, with 7 bases between. The CDR3 is CASSQGEGGYTF. The DNA of the CDR3 is TGTGCCAGCAGCCAAGGTGAGGGTGGCTACACCTTC.

This sequence joins TRBV6-5 and TRBJ2-1; the match to TRBD2 covers 14 bases. The V segment lost 5 bases and the J segment 7 bases; nucleotides outside the gene matches: 4. The germline gives CDR1 MNHEY, CDR2 SVGAGI. The CDR3 is 15 residues long. CDR3 amino acids: CASSRGTSGRNEQFF. The CDR3 nucleotides read TGTGCCAGCAGTCGCGGGACTAGCGGGAGAAATGAGCAGTTCTTC.

This sequence joins TRBV9 and TRBJ2-5; no clear D. The CDR3 spans 13 residues. The V end lost 0 bases, the J end lost 4 bases, and 7 bases lay between the germline ends. CDR1 SGDLS and CDR2 YYNGEE come from the germline V gene. CDR3 nucleotides: TGTGCCAGCAGCGTAGCTCATACAGAGACCCAGTACTTC. This codes for CASSVAHTETQYF.

V and J are TRBV20-1 and TRBJ2-1, with D perhaps being TRBD1 or TRBD2 (6 bases each). V lost 3 bases and J 1 base, leaving 13 bases between the germline ends. In germline, CDR1 is DFQATT, CDR2 SNEGSKA (reference sequence). CDR3 length: 15 residues. The chain's CDR3 is CSASPGGRSYNEQFF. The CDR3 DNA reads as TGCAGTGCTAGTCCCGGGGGCAGGTCCTACAATGAGCAGTTCTTC.

The rearrangement joins TRBV28 to TRBJ2-5, with TRBD1 identical over 10 bases. In germline, CDR1 is MDHEN, CDR2 SYDVKM. The CDR3 covers 16 residues. J lost 1 base, V lost 4 bases, and 6 bases had no gene match. As DNA, the CDR3 is TGTGCCAGCAGTTCCCCTCGGACAGGGGGCCAAGAGACCCAGTACTTC. Its translation: CASSSPRTGGQETQYF.

This clone was detected only a few times. V gene TRBV7-9 combines with J gene TRBJ2-2; no clear D. Germline V CDR1 and CDR2: SEHNR, FQNEAQ (reference sequence). V was clipped by 6 bases and J by 6 bases, with 8 bases between them. The CDR3 covers 12 residues. CDR3 amino acids: CASSGVAGELFF. For the CDR3, the DNA is TGTGCCAGCAGTGGGGTCGCCGGGGAGCTGTTTTTT.

This clone has a single count. The chain carries TRBV11-3 and TRBJ2-3; D perhaps matches TRBD2 (5 bases). The germline V gene has CDR1 SGHNT and CDR2 YENEEA. V was clipped by 5 bases and J by 3 bases, with 15 bases between them. The CDR3 is 15 amino acids. The CDR3 spells CASSPRGSVTDTQYF. In DNA form, the CDR3 reads TGTGCCAGCAGCCCCCGCGGGTCGGTAACAGATACGCAGTATTTT.

J is TRBJ1-1 and V is TRBV5-1; the D gene is possibly TRBD1 (5 bases). Germline V gene data show CDR1 as SGHRS and CDR2 as YFSETQ. There are 14 residues in the CDR3. V was trimmed by 0 bases and J by 3 bases, leaving 9 bases between them. CDR3 in amino acids: CASSLGGADTEAFF. The CDR3 region has the DNA TGCGCCAGCAGCTTGGGAGGGGCGGACACTGAAGCTTTCTTT.